This T cell receptor beta chain was obtained from a study of identical twins. Regarding the study as a whole: For cord blood, abundant beta clonotypes had fewer insertions, unlike memory repertoires, which showed none. Beta out-of-frame sequences showed weaker excess sharing between twins.

This clonotype was counted a few times. Its antigen is unidentified. Unique molecular identifiers were present on the cDNA, which also gained a universal primer site by template switching. TCRdb used MiXCR to reprocess the 5' RACE reads, holding one entry per CDR3 protein. The sample shows around 250,000 distinct CDR3 sequences, around 8.3% of them seen only once. Germline V gene data show CDR1 as SGHDN and CDR2 as FVKESK. This CDR3 contains 15 residues. J was trimmed by 1 base and V by 5 bases; bases with no gene match: 6. These data were also reused for a study on yellow fever vaccine responses in identical twins.

The rearrangement links TRBV14 to TRBJ2-3; 7 nucleotides line up with TRBD1. The sample was CD8+ T cells sorted from blood. This receptor was identified in a young woman in good health. Here the CDR3 reads CASSSTGSGTDTQYF. The CDR3 region has the DNA TGTGCCAGCAGCTCGACAGGGTCTGGCACAGATACGCAGTATTTT.